Following are 3 T cell receptor beta chains from one sample sequenced in a study of blood T cell repertoires in COVID-19 (TCRdb year 2020). The method was the immunoSEQ multiplex PCR assay. TCRdb carries this immuneACCESS record with in-frame sequences only. Its versions omit some clonotypes, under half of them owing to an unresolved V gene in the studies checked, with the rest unexplained. The sample includes around 200,000 clones, with 70% to 90% observed a single time. The ten largest make up just over 0.7% of the sample. Material: peripheral blood. The receptors originated from a man between 35 and 55 years old with acute or convalescent COVID-19.

The chain joins TRBV11-3 to TRBJ2-1; TRBD2 aligns across 7 bases. V lost 1 base, J lost 4 bases, and 4 bases stayed unmatched. This CDR3 comprises 15 residues. CDR1 is SGHNT, CDR2 YENEEA, per germline. CDR3 region: CASSLGSSGYNEQFF. CDR3 in DNA: TGTGCCAGCAGCTTAGGGTCTAGCGGATACAATGAGCAGTTCTTC.

The V and J genes are TRBV7-9 and TRBJ1-4, with 8 bases fitting TRBD1. CDR1 and CDR2 from the germline V gene are SEHNR and FQNEAQ (reference sequence). This CDR3 is built from 14 residues. The V segment lost 5 bases and the J segment 7 bases; nucleotides outside the gene matches: 6. The chain's CDR3 is CASSRGQGGEKLFF. CDR3 in DNA: TGTGCCAGCAGCCGCGGACAGGGTGGTGAAAAACTGTTTTTT.

CDR3 residues: CASSLAETRALTEAFF. The CDR3 region has the DNA TGCGCCAGCAGCTTGGCCGAAACCAGGGCATTAACTGAAGCTTTCTTT. V usage is TRBV5-1 and J usage is TRBJ1-1, with D perhaps matching TRBD1 (5 bases). Trimming left V 0 bases short and J 5 bases short, with 17 bases between. The CDR3 length is 16 residues. Germline lookup yields CDR1 SGHRS and CDR2 YFSETQ.